These 12 T cell receptor beta chains originate from one sample sequenced in a study of beta chain features in type 1 diabetes. The isolated RNA, all of it, was reverse transcribed, so expressed TCRB transcripts were what got sequenced. The assay was immunoSEQ multiplex PCR, and TCRdb's table has in-frame clones only and misses some. The sample lists about 660,000 clones; over 12% were seen once. Their antigen targets remain unknown. The study, taken as a whole, reports: People with Type 1 diabetes carried modestly yet significantly shorter TCRB CDR3s in all four CD4+ subsets.

The sample taken for sequencing was naive CD4+ T cells from blood. The receptors were sampled from a man younger than 35 with type 1 diabetes.

The chain employs TRBV28 and TRBJ1-4; possible D gene TRBD1, 6 bases. V gave up 6 bases and J gave up 8 bases, with 19 bases separating them. The germline V gene has CDR1 MDHEN and CDR2 SYDVKM. This CDR3 comprises 15 residues. The CDR3 DNA sequence: TGTGCCAGCAGGTACCGGGGGGGCTCTCGAGAAAAACTGTTTTTT. This encodes CASRYRGGSREKLFF.

The rearrangement joins TRBV5-1 to TRBJ1-5; D unclear. This CDR3 is built from 14 residues. Germline V CDR1 and CDR2: SGHRS, YFSETQ. Trimming cost V 1 base and J 1 base, with 6 bases left between them. CDR3 in DNA: TGCGCCAGCAGCTTGTCGGGGAGCAATCAGCCCCAGCATTTT. Residues: CASSLSGSNQPQHF.

In this sample, this clone turned up a few times. CDR3 DNA: TGTGCCAGCAGCTTCGGACAGATCAACACTGAAGCTTTCTTT. The encoded protein is CASSFGQINTEAFF. This chain connects TRBV14 to TRBJ1-1; perhaps TRBD1 as D (6 bases). V gave up 5 bases and J gave up 2 bases, with 12 bases separating them. From germline, CDR1 is SGHDN and CDR2 FVKESK. The length of the CDR3 is 14 residues.

This chain links TRBV30 with TRBJ2-7; maybe TRBD2 (6 bases). The V and J ends lost 2 bases and 2 bases respectively, with 13 bases between them. CDR3 size: 14 residues. Germline V lookup: CDR1 GTSNPN, CDR2 SVGIG (reference sequence). This CDR3 reads CAWSTGGVAYEQYF. CDR3 sequence (DNA): TGTGCCTGGAGTACCGGGGGAGTTGCCTACGAGCAGTACTTC.

The genes are TRBV6-5 and TRBJ1-3; D remains unclear. The CDR3 has 16 residues. The ends were cut back, 0 bases at V and 2 bases at J, with 11 bases in the middle. Germline-derived CDR1 and CDR2 are MNHEY and SVGAGI. CDR3 DNA sequence: TGTGCCAGCAGTTACTCGACGGGAGTCGCTGGAAACACCATATATTTT. This encodes CASSYSTGVAGNTIYF.

The chain has TRBV5-1 and TRBJ1-5; D unresolved. CDR3 length: 14 amino acids. The germline V gene encodes CDR1 SGHRS and CDR2 YFSETQ. Trimming cost V 0 bases and J 5 bases, with 9 bases left between them. DNA for the CDR3: TGCGCCAGCAGCTTGGGGGCATTCGATCAGCCCCAGCATTTT. Protein: CASSLGAFDQPQHF.

This clone has ten or more counts. The rearrangement links TRBV28 to TRBJ1-5, with a possible D match to TRBD1 (5 bases). Looked up from germline, CDR1 is MDHEN and CDR2 is SYDVKM. Trimming shortened V by 5 bases and J by 7 bases, and 12 bases separated the two germline ends. CDR3 length equals 13 residues. This chain's CDR3 is CASSLDRTQPQHF. In nucleotides, the CDR3 is TGTGCCAGCAGTCTTGACAGAACCCAGCCCCAGCATTTT.

The chain is built from TRBV25-1 and TRBJ2-3; 9 bases align to TRBD2. CDR3 length equals 15 residues. V lost 7 bases and J lost 5; bases outside the gene matches: 10. Germline V gene lookup returns CDR1 MGHDK and CDR2 SYGVNS. CDR3 protein: CASTIAGAGGDTQYF. The CDR3 coding sequence is TGTGCCAGCACCATAGCGGGGGCGGGCGGAGATACGCAGTATTTT.

The rearrangement joins TRBV6-5 to TRBJ2-7; D is possibly TRBD2 (5 bases). The V gene's germline CDR1 is MNHEY and CDR2 SVGAGI. Trimming shortened V by 4 bases and J by 9 bases, and 22 bases separated the two germline ends. CDR3 length: 15 residues. Here the CDR3 reads CASSWTEPTSVSQYF. CDR3 DNA: TGTGCCAGCAGTTGGACTGAACCTACGAGTGTGTCGCAGTACTTC.

The chain combines TRBV6-1 with TRBJ1-1; D gene uncertain. Germline-derived CDR1 and CDR2 are MNHNS and SASEGT. This CDR3 contains 16 residues. V was cut by 0 bases and J by 0 bases, with 11 bases left in between. The CDR3 loop reads CASSEATWYMNTEAFF. DNA of the CDR3: TGTGCCAGCAGTGAAGCGACTTGGTACATGAACACTGAAGCTTTCTTT.

This clone has a handful of counts. The rearrangement links TRBV25-1 to TRBJ1-1, with D possibly being TRBD1 (5 bases). Germline assignment: CDR1 MGHDK and CDR2 SYGVNS. Trimming cost V 2 bases and J 6 bases, with 10 bases left between them. The CDR3 has 13 amino acids. The CDR3 here is CASSEAGLPEAFF. CDR3 DNA: TGTGCCAGCAGTGAAGCGGGGCTACCTGAAGCTTTCTTT.

This clone was detected only a few times. The junction departs from the called germline gene at one end, perhaps through a read error. The rearrangement joins TRBV7-7 to TRBJ2-2, with TRBD2 as a possible D gene (5 bases). The germline gives CDR1 SSHAT, CDR2 FNYEAQ (reference sequence). The CDR3 consists of 15 residues. CDR3 residues: CASSLRGTNTGELFF. The CDR3 region has the DNA TGTGCTAGCAGCTTACGGGGTACGAACACCGGGGAGCTGTTTTTT.